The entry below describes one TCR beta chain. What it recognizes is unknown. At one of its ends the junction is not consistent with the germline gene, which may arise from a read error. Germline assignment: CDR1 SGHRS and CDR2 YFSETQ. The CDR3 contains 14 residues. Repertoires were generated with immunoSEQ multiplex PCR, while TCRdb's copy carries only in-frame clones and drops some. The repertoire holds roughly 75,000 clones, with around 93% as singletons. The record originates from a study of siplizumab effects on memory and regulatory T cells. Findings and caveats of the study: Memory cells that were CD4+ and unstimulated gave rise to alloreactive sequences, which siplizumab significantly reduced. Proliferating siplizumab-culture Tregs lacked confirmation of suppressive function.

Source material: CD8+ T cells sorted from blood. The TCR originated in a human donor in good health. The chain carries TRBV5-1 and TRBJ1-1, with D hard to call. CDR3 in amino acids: CASSFMSANTEAFF. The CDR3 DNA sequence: TGTGCCAGCAGCTTCATGAGTGCAAACACTGAAGCTTTCTTT.